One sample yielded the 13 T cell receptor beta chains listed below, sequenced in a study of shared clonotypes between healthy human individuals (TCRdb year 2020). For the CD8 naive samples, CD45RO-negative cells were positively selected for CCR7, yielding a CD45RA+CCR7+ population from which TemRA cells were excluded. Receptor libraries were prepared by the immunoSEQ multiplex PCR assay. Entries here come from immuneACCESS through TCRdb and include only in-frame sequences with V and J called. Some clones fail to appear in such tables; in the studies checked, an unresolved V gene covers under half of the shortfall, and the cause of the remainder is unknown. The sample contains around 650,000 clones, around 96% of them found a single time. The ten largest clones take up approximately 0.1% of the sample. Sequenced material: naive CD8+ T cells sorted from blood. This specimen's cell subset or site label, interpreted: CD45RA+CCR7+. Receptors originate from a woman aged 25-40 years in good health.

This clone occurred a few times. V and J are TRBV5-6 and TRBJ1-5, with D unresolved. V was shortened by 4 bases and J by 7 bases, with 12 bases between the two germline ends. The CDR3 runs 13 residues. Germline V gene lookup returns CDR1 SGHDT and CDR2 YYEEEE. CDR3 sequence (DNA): TGTGCCAGCAGCCCGTTATCCGGGCAGCCCCAGCATTTT. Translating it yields CASSPLSGQPQHF.

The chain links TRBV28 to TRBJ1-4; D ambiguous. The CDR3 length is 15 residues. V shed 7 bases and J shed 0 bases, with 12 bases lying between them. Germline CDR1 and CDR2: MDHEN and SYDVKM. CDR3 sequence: CASTVAYATNEKLFF. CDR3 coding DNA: TGTGCCAGCACCGTCGCCTATGCAACTAATGAAAAACTGTTTTTT.

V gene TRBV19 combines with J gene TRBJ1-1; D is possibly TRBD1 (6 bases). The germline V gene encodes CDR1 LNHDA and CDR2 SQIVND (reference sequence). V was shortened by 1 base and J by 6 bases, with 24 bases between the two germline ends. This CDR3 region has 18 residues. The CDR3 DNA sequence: TGTGCCAGTAGTATAGGAAGGCCAGGGGCTCGTTTTGGGCCTGAAGCTTTCTTT. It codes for CASSIGRPGARFGPEAFF.

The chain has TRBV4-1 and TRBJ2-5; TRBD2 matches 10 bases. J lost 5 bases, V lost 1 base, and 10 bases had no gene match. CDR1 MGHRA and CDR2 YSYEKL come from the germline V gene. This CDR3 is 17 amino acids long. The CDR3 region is CASSQGAAGGLGETQYF. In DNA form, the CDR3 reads TGCGCCAGCAGCCAAGGGGCAGCGGGAGGGCTGGGGGAGACCCAGTACTTC.

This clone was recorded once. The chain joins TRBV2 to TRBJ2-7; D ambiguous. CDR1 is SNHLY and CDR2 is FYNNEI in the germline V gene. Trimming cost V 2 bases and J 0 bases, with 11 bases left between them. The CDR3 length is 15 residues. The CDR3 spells CASSETPSSSYEQYF. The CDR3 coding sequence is TGTGCCAGCAGTGAAACTCCCTCCTCCTCCTACGAGCAGTACTTC. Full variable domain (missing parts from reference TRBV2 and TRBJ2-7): EPEVTQTPSHQVTQMGQEVILRCVPISNHLYFYWYRQILGQKVEFLVSFYNNEISEKSEIFDDQFSVERPDGSNFTLKIRSTKLEDSAMYFCASSETPSSSYEQYFGPGTRLTVT.

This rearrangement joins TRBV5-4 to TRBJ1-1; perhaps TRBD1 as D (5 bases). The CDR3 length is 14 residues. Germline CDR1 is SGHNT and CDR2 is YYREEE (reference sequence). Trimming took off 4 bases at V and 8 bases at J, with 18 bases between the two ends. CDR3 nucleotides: TGTGCCAGCAGCCAGGAGCCAGGGCAAGGGGAAGCTTTCTTT. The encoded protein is CASSQEPGQGEAFF.

The CDR3 sequence: CASSAHRGMRTEAFF. CDR3 sequence (DNA): TGTGCCAGCAGTGCCCACAGGGGGATGCGGACTGAAGCTTTCTTT. This chain uses TRBV28 with TRBJ1-1; 8 bases fit TRBD1. The germline V gene encodes CDR1 MDHEN and CDR2 SYDVKM. The CDR3 extends over 15 amino acids. Trimming cost V 5 bases and J 5 bases; bases outside gene matches: 10.

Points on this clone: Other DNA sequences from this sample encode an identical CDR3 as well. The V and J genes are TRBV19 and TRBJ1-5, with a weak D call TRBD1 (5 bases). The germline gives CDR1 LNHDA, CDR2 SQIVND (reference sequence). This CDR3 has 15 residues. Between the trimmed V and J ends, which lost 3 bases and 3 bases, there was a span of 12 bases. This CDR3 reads CASSIWGTSNQPQHF. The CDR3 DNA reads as TGTGCCAGTAGTATCTGGGGGACCTCCAATCAGCCCCAGCATTTT.

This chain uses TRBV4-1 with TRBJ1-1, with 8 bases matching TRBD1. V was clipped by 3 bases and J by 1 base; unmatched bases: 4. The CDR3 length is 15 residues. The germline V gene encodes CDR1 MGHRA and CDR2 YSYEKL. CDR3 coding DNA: TGCGCCAGCAGCCACACAGGGGGAGGGAACACTGAAGCTTTCTTT. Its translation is CASSHTGGGNTEAFF.

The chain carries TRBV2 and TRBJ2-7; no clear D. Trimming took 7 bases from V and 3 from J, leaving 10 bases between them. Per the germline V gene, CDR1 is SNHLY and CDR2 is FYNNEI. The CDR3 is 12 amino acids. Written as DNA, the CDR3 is TGTGCCAGCAATCACGGCGACTACGAGCAGTACTTC. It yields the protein CASNHGDYEQYF.

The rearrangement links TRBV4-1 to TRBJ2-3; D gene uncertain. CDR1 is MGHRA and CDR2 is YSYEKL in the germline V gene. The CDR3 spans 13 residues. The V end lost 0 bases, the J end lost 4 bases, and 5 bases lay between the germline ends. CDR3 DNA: TGCGCCAGCAGCCAAGATCCCCCAGATACGCAGTATTTT. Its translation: CASSQDPPDTQYF.

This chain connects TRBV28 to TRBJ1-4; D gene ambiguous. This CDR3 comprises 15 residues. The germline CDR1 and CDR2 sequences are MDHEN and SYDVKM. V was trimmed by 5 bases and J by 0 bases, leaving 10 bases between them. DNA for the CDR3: TGTGCCAGCAGTCTCTACAAAACAACTAATGAAAAACTGTTTTTT. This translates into CASSLYKTTNEKLFF. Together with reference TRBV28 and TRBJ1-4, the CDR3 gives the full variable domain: DVKVTQSSRYLVKRTGEKVFLECVQDMDHENMFWYRQDPGLGLRLIYFSYDVKMKEKGDIPEGYSVSREKKERFSLILESASTNQTSMYLCASSLYKTTNEKLFFGSGTQLSVL.

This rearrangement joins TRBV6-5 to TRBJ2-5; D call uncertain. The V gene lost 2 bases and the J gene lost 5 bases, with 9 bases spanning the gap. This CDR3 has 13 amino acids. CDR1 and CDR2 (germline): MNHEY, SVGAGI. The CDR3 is CASSYAWKETQYF. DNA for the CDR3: TGTGCCAGCAGTTACGCCTGGAAGGAGACCCAGTACTTC.